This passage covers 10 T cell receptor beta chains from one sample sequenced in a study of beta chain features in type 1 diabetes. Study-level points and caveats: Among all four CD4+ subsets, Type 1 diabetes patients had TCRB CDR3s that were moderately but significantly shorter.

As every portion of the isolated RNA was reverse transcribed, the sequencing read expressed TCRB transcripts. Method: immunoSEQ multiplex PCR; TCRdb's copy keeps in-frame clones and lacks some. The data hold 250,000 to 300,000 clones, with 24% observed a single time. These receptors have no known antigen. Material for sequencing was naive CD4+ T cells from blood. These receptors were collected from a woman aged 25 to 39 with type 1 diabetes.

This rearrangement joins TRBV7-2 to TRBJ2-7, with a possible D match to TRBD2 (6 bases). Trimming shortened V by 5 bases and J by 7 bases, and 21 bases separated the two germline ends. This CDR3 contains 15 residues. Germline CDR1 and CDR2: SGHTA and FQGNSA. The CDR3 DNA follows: TGTGCCAGCAGCGCTCTCCAGGGAGGAGTCGGTGAGCAGTACTTC. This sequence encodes CASSALQGGVGEQYF.

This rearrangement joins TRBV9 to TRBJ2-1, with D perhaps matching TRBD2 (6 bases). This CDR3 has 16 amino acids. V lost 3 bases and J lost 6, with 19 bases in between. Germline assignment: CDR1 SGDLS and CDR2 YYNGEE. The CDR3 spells CASSARWVGGANEQFF. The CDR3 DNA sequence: TGTGCCAGCAGCGCCCGTTGGGTGGGGGGAGCCAATGAGCAGTTCTTC.

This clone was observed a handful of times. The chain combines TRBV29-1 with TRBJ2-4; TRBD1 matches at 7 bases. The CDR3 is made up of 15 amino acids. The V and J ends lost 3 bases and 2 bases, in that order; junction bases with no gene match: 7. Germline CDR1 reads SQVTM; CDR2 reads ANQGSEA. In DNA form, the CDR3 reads TGCAGCGTTGAGTGGGGCAGGGGGACCAAAAACATTCAGTACTTC. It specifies CSVEWGRGTKNIQYF.

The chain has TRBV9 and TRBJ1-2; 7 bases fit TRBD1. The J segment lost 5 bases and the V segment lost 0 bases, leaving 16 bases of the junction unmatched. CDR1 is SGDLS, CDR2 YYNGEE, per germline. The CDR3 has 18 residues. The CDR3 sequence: CASSVAGTVVSFRYGYTF. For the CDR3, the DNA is TGTGCCAGCAGCGTAGCGGGGACAGTAGTATCCTTCCGTTATGGCTACACCTTC.

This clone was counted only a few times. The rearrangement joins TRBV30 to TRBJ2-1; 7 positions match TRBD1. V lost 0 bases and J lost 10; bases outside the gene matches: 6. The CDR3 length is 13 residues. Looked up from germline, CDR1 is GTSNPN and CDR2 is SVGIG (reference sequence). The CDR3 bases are TGTGCCTGGAGTGTAGTAGGGGGCAGCGAGCAGTTCTTC. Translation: CAWSVVGGSEQFF.

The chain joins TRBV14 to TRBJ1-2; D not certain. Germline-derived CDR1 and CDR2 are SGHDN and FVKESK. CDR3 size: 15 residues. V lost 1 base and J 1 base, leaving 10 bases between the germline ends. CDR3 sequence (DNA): TGTGCCAGCAGCCAAGCCCTCGGGGTTAACTATGGCTACACCTTC. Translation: CASSQALGVNYGYTF. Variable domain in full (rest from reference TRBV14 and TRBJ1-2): EAGVTQFPSHSVIEKGQTVTLRCDPISGHDNLYWYRRVMGKEIKFLLHFVKESKQDESGMPNNRFLAERTGGTYSTLKVQPAELEDSGVYFCASSQALGVNYGYTFGSGTRLTVV.

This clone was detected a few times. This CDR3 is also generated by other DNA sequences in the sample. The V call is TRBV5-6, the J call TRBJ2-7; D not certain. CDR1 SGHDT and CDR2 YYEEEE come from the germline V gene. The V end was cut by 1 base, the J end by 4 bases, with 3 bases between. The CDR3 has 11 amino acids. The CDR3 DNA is TGTGCCAGCAGCTTGCGGTACGAGCAGTACTTC. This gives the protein CASSLRYEQYF. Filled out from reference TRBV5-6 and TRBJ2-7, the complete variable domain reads DAGVTQSPTHLIKTRGQQVTLRCSPKSGHDTVSWYQQALGQGPQFIFQYYEEEERQRGNFPDRFSGHQFPNYSSELNVNALLLGDSALYLCASSLRYEQYFGPGTRLTVT.

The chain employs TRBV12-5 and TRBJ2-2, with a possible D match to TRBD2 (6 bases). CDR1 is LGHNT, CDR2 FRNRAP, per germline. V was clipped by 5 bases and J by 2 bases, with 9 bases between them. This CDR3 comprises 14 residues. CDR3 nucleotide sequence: TGTGCTAGTGGTGCGGGACTTAACACCGGGGAGCTGTTTTTT. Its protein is CASGAGLNTGELFF.

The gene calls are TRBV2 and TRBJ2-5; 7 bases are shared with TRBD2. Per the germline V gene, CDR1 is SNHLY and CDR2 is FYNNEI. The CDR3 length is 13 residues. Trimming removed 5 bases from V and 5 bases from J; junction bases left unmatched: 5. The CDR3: CASSRLAAETQYF. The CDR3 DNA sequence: TGTGCCAGCAGTAGGCTAGCGGCGGAGACCCAGTACTTC.

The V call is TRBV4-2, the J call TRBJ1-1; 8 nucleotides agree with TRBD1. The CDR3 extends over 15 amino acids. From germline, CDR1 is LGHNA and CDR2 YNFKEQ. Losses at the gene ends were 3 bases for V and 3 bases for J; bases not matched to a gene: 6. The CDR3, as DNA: TGTGCCAGCAGCCAGAGGACAGGGCTTTACACTGAAGCTTTCTTT. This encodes CASSQRTGLYTEAFF.